This record covers a single T cell receptor beta chain. Antigen unknown. The CDR3 is cut off 3 residues early in the read; its end comes from the germline J gene. This same CDR3 is encoded by further DNA sequences in the sample. The CDR3 is 17 residues long. In germline, CDR1 is KGHSH, CDR2 LQKENI. Only in-frame clones appear in the TCRdb table, and some are missing; sequencing was by immunoSEQ multiplex PCR. Its clone listing holds 30,000 to 35,000 clones. This sample was included in a study of T cells in women clearing cervical HPV infection. Whole-study findings and limits: CIN3+ cases had significantly higher TCR repertoire richness than controls, but evenness did not differ. TRBV6-7 relative abundance averaged approximately 0.1% in cases and approximately 0.15% in controls.

The receptor was derived from a woman between 18 and 69 years old with a cervical HPV16 infection that either progressed to CIN3+ or cleared (not recorded which). Sequencing input: blood buffy coat. This rearrangement joins TRBV18 to TRBJ1-2; no firm D call. This chain's CDR3 is CASSPRLGSGSPGDYTF. The sequenced part of the CDR3 DNA is TGTGCCAGCTCCCCCCGATTGGGGAGCGGTTCCCCGGGCGAC.